The 13 T cell receptor beta chains reported below all come from one sample, sequenced in a study of T cell clones after liver transplantation. Profiling relied on immunoSEQ multiplex PCR, and the TCRdb table lists in-frame clones only, not all of them. The table has roughly 7,400 clones, 70% seen once. The material sequenced was CD8+ T cells from blood, taken before liver transplant. All receptors come from a human donor who received a liver transplant.

The chain joins TRBV5-6 to TRBJ2-7; D may be TRBD1 or TRBD2 (5 bases each). The V and J ends lost 1 base and 6 bases respectively, with 8 bases between them. Germline CDR1 SGHDT, CDR2 YYEEEE. The CDR3 loop spans 12 amino acids. CDR3 coding DNA: TGTGCCAGCAGCTTGTCTGGGGGCGAGCAGTACGTC. It specifies CASSLSGGEQYV.

There are a few counts of this clone. The chain recombines TRBV7-9 with TRBJ1-4; no clear D. Trimming cost V 3 bases and J 5 bases, with 13 bases left between them. CDR1 SEHNR and CDR2 FQNEAQ come from the germline V gene (reference sequence). The CDR3 has 15 residues. CDR3 DNA sequence: TGTGCCAGCAGCTTGGTTCCGGACGGGAATGAAAAACTGTTTTTT. Translating it yields CASSLVPDGNEKLFF.

The chain combines TRBV4-3 with TRBJ1-4; TRBD1 matches 7 bases. This CDR3 is 15 amino acids long. Germline V gene sequence: CDR1 LGHNA, CDR2 YSLEER. V lost 1 base, J lost 4 bases, and 3 bases stayed unmatched. The CDR3 nucleotides are TGCGCCAGCAGCCAAGGTACAGGGGTTAATGAAAAACTGTTTTTT. Translated, it gives CASSQGTGVNEKLFF.

The chain carries TRBV27 and TRBJ2-3; TRBD2 agrees at 8 bases. CDR1 MNHEY and CDR2 SMNVEV come from the germline V gene (reference sequence). The CDR3 runs to 16 residues. The V gene end was trimmed by 1 base and the J gene end by 0 bases; junction bases not matched to a gene: 3. DNA of the CDR3: TGTGCCAGCAGTTTATTTAGCGGGATTAGCACAGATACGCAGTATTTT. It is translated as CASSLFSGISTDTQYF.

This clone counts as medium-sized. The V call is TRBV4-1, the J call TRBJ1-5, with 7 bases that match TRBD1. The CDR3 extends over 18 amino acids. The ends lost 0 bases at V and 3 bases at J; junction bases unmatched: 11. CDR1 is MGHRA, CDR2 YSYEKL, per germline. As DNA, the CDR3 is TGCGCCAGCAGCCAAGAAGCAGCCCAACAGGGGTACAATCAGCCCCAGCATTTT. This translates into CASSQEAAQQGYNQPQHF.

The genes are TRBV7-9 and TRBJ2-3, with 10 nucleotides matching TRBD2. CDR1 is SEHNR and CDR2 is FQNEAQ in the germline V gene (reference sequence). The CDR3 contains 19 residues. The V and J ends lost 3 bases and 0 bases, in that order; junction bases with no gene match: 12. The CDR3 is CASSFPTGTSETSTDTQYF. The CDR3 nucleotides are TGTGCCAGCAGCTTCCCCACCGGGACTAGCGAGACTAGCACAGATACGCAGTATTTT.

The V call is TRBV20-1, the J call TRBJ2-5; D not resolved. CDR1 DFQATT and CDR2 SNEGSKA come from the germline V gene (reference sequence). Trimming stripped 6 bases from V and 2 bases from J, with 4 bases between. The length of the CDR3 is 10 residues. CDR3 amino acids: CSASQETQYF. CDR3 DNA: TGCAGTGCGTCTCAAGAGACCCAGTACTTC.

J is TRBJ2-1 and V is TRBV6-1; 7 bases align to TRBD2. With V trimmed by 5 bases and J by 4 bases, 5 bases remained unmatched. CDR1 is MNHNS and CDR2 is SASEGT in the germline V gene. The CDR3 length is 14 residues. In nucleotides, the CDR3 is TGTGCCAGCAGTCCGACTAGCTTGTACAATGAGCAGTTCTTC. Translated, it gives CASSPTSLYNEQFF.

This clone was recorded only once. This chain links TRBV9 with TRBJ2-1, with D possibly called TRBD1 or TRBD2 (5 bases each). V lost 4 bases and J lost 7, with 12 bases in between. The CDR3 covers 13 residues. The germline V gene has CDR1 SGDLS and CDR2 YYNGEE. CDR3 amino acids: CASSPGARNEQFF. The CDR3 nucleotides read TGTGCCAGCAGCCCCGGGGCTAGGAATGAGCAGTTCTTC.

The chain has TRBV14 and TRBJ1-6, with D unclear. In germline, CDR1 is SGHDN, CDR2 FVKESK. V was pared by 1 base and J by 11 bases, with 21 bases between. The CDR3 runs 17 residues. Written as DNA, the CDR3 is TGTGCCAGCAGCCAAGCCCTCGGGAGCAGGCCAGGCGCACCCCTCCACTTT. Protein product: CASSQALGSRPGAPLHF.

The chain recombines TRBV5-8 with TRBJ2-7, with D possibly TRBD2 on 6 matching bases. V was shortened by 0 bases and J by 0 bases, with 22 bases between the two germline ends. Per the germline V gene, CDR1 is SGHTS and CDR2 is YDEGEE. The CDR3 is 19 residues long. CDR3 sequence reads: CASSLANGGNWGSSYEQYV. The CDR3 bases are TGTGCCAGCAGCTTGGCCAACGGAGGGAACTGGGGGAGCTCCTACGAGCAGTACGTC.

This clone appeared a few times. The genes are TRBV10-3 and TRBJ1-6, with TRBD1 as a possible D gene (6 bases). V was trimmed by 3 bases and J by 9 bases, leaving 15 bases between them. Germline V CDR1 and CDR2: ENHRY, SYGVKD. The CDR3 contains 15 residues. The CDR3: CAISDLTDSFSPLHF. In nucleotides, the CDR3 is TGTGCCATCAGTGATCTAACGGACAGTTTTTCACCCCTCCACTTT.

V usage is TRBV19 and J usage is TRBJ1-2, with D perhaps matching TRBD1 (5 bases). In germline, CDR1 is LNHDA, CDR2 SQIVND (reference sequence). V was pared by 1 base and J by 6 bases, with 6 bases between. The CDR3 consists of 12 residues. The CDR3 region has the DNA TGTGCCAGTAGTATAGGGGGGGATGGCTACACCTTC. Translation gives CASSIGGDGYTF.